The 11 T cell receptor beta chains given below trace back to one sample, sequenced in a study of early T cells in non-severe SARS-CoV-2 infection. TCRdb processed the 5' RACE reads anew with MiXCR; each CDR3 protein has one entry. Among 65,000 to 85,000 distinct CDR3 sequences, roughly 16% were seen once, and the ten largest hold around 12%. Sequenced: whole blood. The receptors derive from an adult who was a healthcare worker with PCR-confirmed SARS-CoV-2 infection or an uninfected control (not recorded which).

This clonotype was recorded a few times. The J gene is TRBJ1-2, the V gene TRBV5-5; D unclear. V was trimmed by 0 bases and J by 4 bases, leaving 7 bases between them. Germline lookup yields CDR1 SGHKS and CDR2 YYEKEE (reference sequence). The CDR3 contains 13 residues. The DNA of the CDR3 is TGTGCCAGCAGCTTGGCAGGAGTCTATGGCTACACCTTC. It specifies CASSLAGVYGYTF. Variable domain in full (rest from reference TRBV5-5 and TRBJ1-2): DAGVTQSPTHLIKTRGQQVTLRCSPISGHKSVSWYQQVLGQGPQFIFQYYEKEERGRGNFPDRFSARQFPNYSSELNVNALLLGDSALYLCASSLAGVYGYTFGSGTRLTVV.

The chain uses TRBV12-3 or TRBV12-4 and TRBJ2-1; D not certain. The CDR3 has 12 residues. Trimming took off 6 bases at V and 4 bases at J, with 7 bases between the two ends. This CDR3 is CASRANYNEQFF. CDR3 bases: TGTGCCAGCAGAGCGAATTACAATGAGCAGTTCTTC.

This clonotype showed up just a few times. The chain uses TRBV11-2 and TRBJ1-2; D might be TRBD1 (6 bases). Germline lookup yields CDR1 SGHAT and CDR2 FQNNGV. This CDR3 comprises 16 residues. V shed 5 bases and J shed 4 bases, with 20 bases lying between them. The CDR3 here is CASSTLLTGSSYGYTF. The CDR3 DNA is TGTGCCAGCAGCACCCTCCTGACAGGCTCCTCCTATGGCTACACCTTC.

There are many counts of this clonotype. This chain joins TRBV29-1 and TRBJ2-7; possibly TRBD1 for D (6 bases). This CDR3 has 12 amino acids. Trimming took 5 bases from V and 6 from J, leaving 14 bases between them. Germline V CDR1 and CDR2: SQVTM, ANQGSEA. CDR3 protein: CSVSQGFGEQYF. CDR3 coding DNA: TGCAGCGTTTCGCAGGGGTTCGGCGAGCAGTACTTC.

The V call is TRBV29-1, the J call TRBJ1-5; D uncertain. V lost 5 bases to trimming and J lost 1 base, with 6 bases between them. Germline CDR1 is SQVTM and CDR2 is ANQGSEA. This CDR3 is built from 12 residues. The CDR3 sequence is CSVKWSNQPQHF. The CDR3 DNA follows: TGCAGCGTTAAATGGAGCAATCAGCCCCAGCATTTT.

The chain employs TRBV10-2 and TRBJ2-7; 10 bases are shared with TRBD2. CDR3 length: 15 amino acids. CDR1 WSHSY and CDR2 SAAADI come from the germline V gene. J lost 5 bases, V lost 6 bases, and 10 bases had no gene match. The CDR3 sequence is CASSLSGGPANEQYF. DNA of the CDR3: TGCGCCAGCAGCCTTAGCGGGGGGCCTGCCAACGAGCAGTACTTC.

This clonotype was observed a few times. CDR3 coding DNA: TGTGCCAGCAGTTTACGGGGACAGTACTTC. Protein: CASSLRGQYF. The chain carries TRBV12-3 or TRBV12-4 and TRBJ2-7, with a weak D call TRBD2 (5 bases). Trimming removed 2 bases at V and 10 bases at J, with 6 bases between. The CDR3 is made up of 10 amino acids.

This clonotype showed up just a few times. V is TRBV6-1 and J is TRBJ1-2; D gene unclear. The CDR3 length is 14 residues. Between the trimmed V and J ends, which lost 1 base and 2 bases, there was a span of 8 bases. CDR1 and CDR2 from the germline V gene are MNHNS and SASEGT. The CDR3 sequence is CASSEGTTNYGYTF. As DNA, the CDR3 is TGTGCCAGCAGTGAAGGGACCACCAACTATGGCTACACCTTC.

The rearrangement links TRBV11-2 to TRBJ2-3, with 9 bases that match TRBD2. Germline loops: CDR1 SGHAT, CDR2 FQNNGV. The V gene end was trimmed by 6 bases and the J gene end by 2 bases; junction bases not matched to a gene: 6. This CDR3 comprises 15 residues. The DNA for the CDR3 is TGTGCCAGCAGTTTTACTAGCGGGTCCACAGATACGCAGTATTTT. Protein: CASSFTSGSTDTQYF.

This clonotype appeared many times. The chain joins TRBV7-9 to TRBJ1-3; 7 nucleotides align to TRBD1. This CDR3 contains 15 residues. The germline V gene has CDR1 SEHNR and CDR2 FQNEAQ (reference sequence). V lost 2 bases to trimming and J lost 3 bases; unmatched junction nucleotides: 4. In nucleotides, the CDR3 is TGTGCCAGCAGCTTAAAGGGGGCGCTTGGAAACACCATATATTTT. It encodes CASSLKGALGNTIYF.

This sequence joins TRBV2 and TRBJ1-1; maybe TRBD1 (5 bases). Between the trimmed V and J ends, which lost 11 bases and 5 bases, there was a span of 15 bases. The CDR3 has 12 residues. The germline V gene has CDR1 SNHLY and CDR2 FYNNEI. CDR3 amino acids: CAGRGRETEAFF. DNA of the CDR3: TGTGCCGGCCGGGGCAGGGAGACTGAAGCTTTCTTT.